Listed here are 8 T cell receptor beta chains from one sample, sequenced in a study of cytomegalovirus exposure and HLA in healthy donors. Sequencing used immunoSEQ multiplex PCR; TCRdb keeps in-frame clones, though not all of them. This sample has about 200,000 clones; around 78% occur once, and the top ten carry 4.5% to 7%. The sequencing input was PBMCs. These receptors all stem from a woman aged 18-30 years in good health and CMV-seronegative.

The chain links TRBV28 to TRBJ1-5; TRBD1 agrees at 7 bases. Per the germline V gene, CDR1 is MDHEN and CDR2 is SYDVKM. The J segment lost 6 bases and the V segment lost 2 bases, leaving 10 bases of the junction unmatched. The CDR3 has 16 residues. CDR3 sequence: CASSLSQGGGGQPQHF. The CDR3 DNA reads as TGTGCCAGCAGTTTAAGCCAGGGGGGAGGTGGTCAGCCCCAGCATTTT.

This sequence joins TRBV5-6 and TRBJ1-2; 7 bases are a match to TRBD1. The CDR3 spans 13 residues. CDR1 is SGHDT and CDR2 is YYEEEE in the germline V gene. Trimming at V came to 4 bases and at J to 7 bases, leaving 7 bases not matched to a gene. DNA for the CDR3: TGTGCCAGCAGCCTCGGGACAGACGGTGGCTACACCTTC. Amino acids: CASSLGTDGGYTF.

This clone was recorded a few times. Other DNA sequences from this sample encode an identical CDR3 as well. The CDR3 DNA is TGTGCCAGCAGCGGGATGAACACTGAAGCTTTCTTT. It codes for CASSGMNTEAFF. J is TRBJ1-1 and V is TRBV9; D unresolved. From germline, CDR1 is SGDLS and CDR2 YYNGEE. V lost 3 bases, J lost 0 bases, and 3 bases lay in between. The CDR3 is 12 amino acids. The full variable domain, completed using reference TRBV9 and TRBJ1-1, is DSGVTQTPKHLITATGQRVTLRCSPRSGDLSVYWYQQSLDQGLQFLIQYYNGEERAKGNILERFSAQQFPDLHSELNLSSLELGDSALYFCASSGMNTEAFFGQGTRLTVV.

The chain uses TRBV7-3 and TRBJ2-1; a weak D match, TRBD2 (6 bases). The CDR3 spans 16 residues. Trimming removed 0 bases from V and 7 bases from J, with 16 bases in between. The germline V gene has CDR1 SGHTA and CDR2 FQGTGA. The CDR3 sequence is CASSLTRVAVENEQFF. The CDR3 nucleotides read TGTGCCAGCAGCTTAACGAGGGTAGCGGTGGAAAATGAGCAGTTCTTC.

This clone came up once. The chain recombines TRBV5-4 with TRBJ2-3, with a weak D call TRBD2 (6 bases). The germline V gene has CDR1 SGHNT and CDR2 YYREEE (reference sequence). CDR3 length: 14 amino acids. V shed 1 base and J shed 4 bases, with 10 bases lying between them. The CDR3 bases are TGTGCCAGCAGCTTGTTCGGCGGGGCAGATACGCAGTATTTT. This translates into CASSLFGGADTQYF.

The chain is built from TRBV7-9 and TRBJ1-2; TRBD1 might be the D (6 bases). Germline assignment: CDR1 SEHNR and CDR2 FQNEAQ (reference sequence). With 0 bases removed from V and 2 bases from J, the gap between germline ends came to 10 bases. The CDR3 is 15 residues long. The CDR3 spells CASSLAGGANYGYTF. CDR3 DNA sequence: TGTGCCAGCAGCTTAGCGGGGGGCGCGAACTATGGCTACACCTTC.

The chain recombines TRBV5-1 with TRBJ1-2; 10 nucleotides match TRBD1. Germline V gene data show CDR1 as SGHRS and CDR2 as YFSETQ. The CDR3 covers 16 residues. J was trimmed by 0 bases and V by 4 bases; bases with no gene match: 6. Here the CDR3 reads CASSVGQGPTNYGYTF. For the CDR3, the DNA is TGCGCCAGCAGCGTGGGACAGGGGCCTACTAACTATGGCTACACCTTC. Supplemented by reference TRBV5-1 and TRBJ1-2, the full variable domain reads KAGVTQTPRYLIKTRGQQVTLSCSPISGHRSVSWYQQTPGQGLQFLFEYFSETQRNKGNFPGRFSGRQFSNSRSEMNVSTLELGDSALYLCASSVGQGPTNYGYTFGSGTRLTVV.

The CDR3 coding sequence is TGTGCCAGCAGTTTATTTGGTGGTAGCGGGATCTCCTACAATGAGCAGTTCTTC. Its translation is CASSLFGGSGISYNEQFF. The chain employs TRBV27 and TRBJ2-1; 8 bases are a match to TRBD2. The germline V gene has CDR1 MNHEY and CDR2 SMNVEV (reference sequence). The V gene end was trimmed by 1 base and the J gene end by 0 bases; junction bases not matched to a gene: 8. This CDR3 is built from 18 residues.